This section outlines one TCR beta chain sequence together with its context. Its antigen is unidentified. Clones were read by immunoSEQ multiplex PCR, and TCRdb kept only the in-frame ones, dropping some. Among about 39,000 clones listed, 75% to 90% were seen once. The source of the sample is a study of a mutant IDH1 vaccine in newly diagnosed glioma. General study findings and limits: Of all patients, about 93% showed vaccine-induced immune responses.

Noted time point: week 11, during vaccination. Each dose delivered 300 ug of mutant IDH1 20-mer peptide subcutaneously with imiquimod. This TCR was recovered from a young woman with glioma. Some clones in this sample may be carry-over from other donors' samples. The material sequenced was peripheral blood mononuclear cells (PBMCs), taken from a glioma patient whose treatment included an IDH1 peptide vaccine.

CDR3 sequence reads: CASSLGPGGTEAFF. The DNA for the CDR3 is TGTGCCAGCAGCTTGGGCCCGGGGGGGACTGAAGCTTTCTTT. The chain employs TRBV11-1 and TRBJ1-1; D perhaps matches TRBD1 (5 bases). The CDR3 covers 14 residues. Per the germline V gene, CDR1 is SGHAT and CDR2 is FQDESV (reference sequence). V lost 3 bases, J lost 5 bases, and 13 bases lay in between.